This T cell receptor (beta chain) was sequenced during a study of T cells in localized non-small cell lung cancer. Findings and caveats of the study: A higher density of T cells in blood coincided with extended overall survival.

TCRdb's copy holds only in-frame clones and misses some; the assay was immunoSEQ multiplex PCR. The table records tens of thousands of clones, around 90% of them present only once. A word on this clone: Antigen unknown.

The receptor comes from a man aged 40 to 75 with stage III lung adenocarcinoma. This specimen consisted of peripheral blood mononuclear cells, obtained before any cancer treatment.

The CDR3 reads CASRPGPTYEQYF. CDR3 in DNA: TGTGCCAGCAGGCCGGGACCCACCTACGAGCAGTACTTC. The chain employs TRBV6-5 and TRBJ2-7, with D perhaps being TRBD1 or TRBD2 (5 bases each). Germline-derived CDR1 and CDR2 are MNHEY and SVGAGI. This CDR3 has 13 amino acids. V was trimmed by 6 bases and J by 2 bases, leaving 11 bases between them.